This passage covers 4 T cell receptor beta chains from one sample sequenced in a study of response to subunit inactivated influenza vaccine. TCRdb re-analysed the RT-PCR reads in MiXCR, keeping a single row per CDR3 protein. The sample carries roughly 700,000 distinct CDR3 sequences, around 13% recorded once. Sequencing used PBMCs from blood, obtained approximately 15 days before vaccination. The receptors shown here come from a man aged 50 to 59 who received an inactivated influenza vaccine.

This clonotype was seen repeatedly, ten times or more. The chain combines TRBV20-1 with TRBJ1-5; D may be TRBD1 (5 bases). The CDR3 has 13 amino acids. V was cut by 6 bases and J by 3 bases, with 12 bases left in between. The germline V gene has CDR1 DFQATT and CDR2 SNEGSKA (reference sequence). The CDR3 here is CSATSGPNQPQHF. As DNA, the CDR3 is TGCAGTGCGACATCAGGGCCCAATCAGCCCCAGCATTTT.

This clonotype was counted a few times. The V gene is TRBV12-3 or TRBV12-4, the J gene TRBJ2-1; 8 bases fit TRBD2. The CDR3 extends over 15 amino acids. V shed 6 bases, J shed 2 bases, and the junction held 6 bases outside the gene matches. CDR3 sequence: CASRVSGVPYNEQFF. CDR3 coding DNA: TGTGCCAGCAGAGTTAGCGGGGTGCCCTACAATGAGCAGTTCTTC.

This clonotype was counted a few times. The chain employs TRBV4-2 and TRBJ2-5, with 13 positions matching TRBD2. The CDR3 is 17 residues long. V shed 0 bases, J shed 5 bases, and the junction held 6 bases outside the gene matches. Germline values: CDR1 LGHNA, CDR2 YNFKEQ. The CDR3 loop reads CASSQETSGGLWETQYF. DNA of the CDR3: TGTGCCAGCAGCCAAGAGACTAGCGGGGGGCTCTGGGAGACCCAGTACTTC.

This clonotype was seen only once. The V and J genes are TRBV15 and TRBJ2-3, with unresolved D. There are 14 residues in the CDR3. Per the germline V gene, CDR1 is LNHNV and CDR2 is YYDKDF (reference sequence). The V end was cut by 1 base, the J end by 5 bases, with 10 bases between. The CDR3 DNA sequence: TGTGCCACCAGCAGAGGGTATGGCGGAGATACGCAGTATTTT. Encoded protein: CATSRGYGGDTQYF.